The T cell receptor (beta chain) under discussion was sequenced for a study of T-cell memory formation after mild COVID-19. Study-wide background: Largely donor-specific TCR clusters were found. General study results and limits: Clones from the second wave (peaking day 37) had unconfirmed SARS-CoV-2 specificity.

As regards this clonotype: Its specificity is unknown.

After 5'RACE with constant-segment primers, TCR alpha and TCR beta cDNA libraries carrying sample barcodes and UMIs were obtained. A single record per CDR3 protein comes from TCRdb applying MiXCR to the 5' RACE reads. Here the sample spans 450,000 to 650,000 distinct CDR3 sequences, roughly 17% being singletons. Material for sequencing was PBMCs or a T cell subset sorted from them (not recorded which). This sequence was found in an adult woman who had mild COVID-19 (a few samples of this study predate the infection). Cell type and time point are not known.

The CDR3 DNA reads TGTGCCAGCAGCGAGAGACAGGGAAGGGCCCCCCTCCACTTT. This sequence encodes CASSERQGRAPLHF. J is TRBJ1-6 and V is TRBV7-2, with TRBD1 identical over 7 bases. After removal of 5 bases from V and 13 bases from J, the junction contained 11 bases not matched to a gene. From germline, CDR1 is SGHTA and CDR2 FQGNSA. This CDR3 is 14 amino acids long.